The source of this T cell receptor beta chain is a study of post-analysis software for immune sequencing data. Study as a whole: Courses of disease covered relapsing-remitting, secondary progressive and progressive-relapsing multiple sclerosis. Study outcomes and limitations: Roughly 5 TRBV segments, including TRBV5-6, TRBV5-1 and TRBV20-1, were more frequent in patients than controls. Samples from one preparation batch, clustered by F measure, grouped strongly together. The study found significantly lower normalized Chao1 diversity in multiple sclerosis patients than in controls.

cDNA libraries for TCR beta contained unique molecular identifiers. Out of roughly 0.95 to 10 million T cells, some 480,000 cDNA molecules were generated. One entry per CDR3 protein, called by TCRdb with MiXCR from the PCR reads. The data contain 250,000 to 300,000 distinct CDR3 sequences, about 40% of them singletons. The germline V and J ends were trimmed by 4 bases and 0 bases, with 13 bases remaining between them. The germline gives CDR1 SGHRS, CDR2 YFSETQ. The CDR3 spans 15 residues. On this clonotype: Antigen unknown.

J is TRBJ1-1 and V is TRBV5-1, with a tentative D call TRBD1 (5 bases). Sequenced material: blood. The receptor's source is a girl aged 10 to 17 with multiple sclerosis. CDR3 sequence reads: CASSPAGDLNTEAFF. The CDR3 coding sequence is TGCGCCAGCAGCCCGGCTGGGGACCTGAACACTGAAGCTTTCTTT. Filled out from reference TRBV5-1 and TRBJ1-1, the complete variable domain reads KAGVTQTPRYLIKTRGQQVTLSCSPISGHRSVSWYQQTPGQGLQFLFEYFSETQRNKGNFPGRFSGRQFSNSRSEMNVSTLELGDSALYLCASSPAGDLNTEAFFGQGTRLTVV.